This TCR beta chain was identified during a study of T cell repertoires in ileal Crohn's disease. Study context: At surgery, about 34% of patients smoked, with median disease duration about eight years. Broader study findings: Sorted CD8 T cells held more high-frequency clones than CD4. Active smokers at surgery had more clonal expansions than non-smokers.

To note about this clone: Its antigen remains unknown.

Per sample, roughly 500 nanograms of biopsy DNA were TCRB immunosequenced. Clones were sequenced by immunoSEQ multiplex PCR, and TCRdb holds only the in-frame ones, with some missing. The sample has thousands of clones, around 83% seen once. The length of the CDR3 is 15 residues. Germline V gene data show CDR1 as SGHTA and CDR2 as FQGTGA. Trimming took 2 bases from V and 2 from J, leaving 13 bases between them. The TCR comes from an adult with Crohn's disease. This chain joins TRBV7-3 and TRBJ2-7; a possible D gene is TRBD1 (5 bases). The source material was ileal tissue. CDR3 DNA sequence: TGTGCCAGCAGCTTAGGGGCCGGGCCGCCCTACGAGCAGTACTTC. Translating gives CASSLGAGPPYEQYF.